The TCR beta chain described here comes from a study of identical twins. This clonotype came up a few times. Its antigen is not known. The CDR3 is made up of 15 amino acids. The ends were cut back, 5 bases at V and 1 base at J, with 14 bases in the middle. Germline V gene data show CDR1 as MDHEN and CDR2 as SYDVKM. Points from the study as a whole: Within cord blood, abundant beta clonotypes carried fewer insertions, but memory repertoires showed no such trend. Among beta out-of-frame sequences, excess sharing between twins appeared weaker.

A universal primer site arose from template switching, and cDNA bore unique molecular identifiers. TCRdb processed the 5' RACE reads anew with MiXCR; each CDR3 protein has one entry. The table includes 700,000 or so distinct CDR3 sequences, around 8.6% detected once. A further study also used this sample, focusing on yellow fever vaccine responses in identical twins. From that report: The T cell response to vaccination in identical twins was reportedly partly convergent and partly personalized.

The sequencing sample was made of PBMCs. This chain connects TRBV28 to TRBJ2-5; no firm D call. This clonotype originated in a woman between 18 and 29 years old in good health. The CDR3, as DNA: TGTGCCAGCAGTCTTACTCGGGCCTTCCAAGAGACCCAGTACTTC. It codes for CASSLTRAFQETQYF.